Presented here are 27 T cell receptor beta chains from one specimen sequenced in a study of cytomegalovirus exposure and HLA in healthy donors. 60 Vbeta and 13 Jbeta primers were used in PCR. The assay was immunoSEQ multiplex PCR, and TCRdb's table has in-frame clones only and misses some. The sample includes some 170,000 clones, roughly 65% of them seen just once. Material: PBMCs. The origin of the receptors is a man aged 18 to 29 in good health and CMV-seropositive.

This sequence joins TRBV5-8 and TRBJ2-3; no firm D call. Germline CDR1 is SGHTS and CDR2 is YDEGEE. The length of the CDR3 is 12 residues. Trimming took off 4 bases at V and 6 bases at J, with 9 bases between the two ends. The CDR3 nucleotides read TGTGCCAGCAGCCCAGACTCGGATACGCAGTATTTT. It codes for CASSPDSDTQYF.

Here the CDR3 reads CASSRTGVGETQYF. The CDR3 nucleotides are TGTGCCAGCAGTCGGACAGGGGTTGGGGAGACCCAGTACTTC. The chain combines TRBV2 with TRBJ2-5; 9 positions agree with TRBD1. There are 14 residues in the CDR3. V lost 5 bases, J lost 5 bases, and 6 bases stayed unmatched. Germline CDR1 reads SNHLY; CDR2 reads FYNNEI.

This clone was found a few times. The V and J genes are TRBV7-9 and TRBJ2-3; 11 positions match TRBD2. Germline V gives CDR1 SEHNR, CDR2 FQNEAQ (reference sequence). V dropped 5 bases and J dropped 3; count of bases not matched to a gene: 4. The CDR3 covers 15 residues. The CDR3 region has the DNA TGTGCCAGCAGCGTTAGCGGGAGGGAAACAGATACGCAGTATTTT. Protein sequence: CASSVSGRETDTQYF.

In this sample, this clone turned up a few times. The chain couples TRBV9 to TRBJ2-6, with a possible D match to TRBD2 (5 bases). The CDR3 runs 18 residues. Germline values: CDR1 SGDLS, CDR2 YYNGEE. V gave up 4 bases and J gave up 3 bases, with 20 bases separating them. As DNA, the CDR3 is TGTGCCAGCAGCCAGCAGGAGGCAGGAGGCTTTGGGGCCAACGTCCTGACTTTC. Its translation is CASSQQEAGGFGANVLTF.

The chain is built from TRBV9 and TRBJ2-1, with 8 bases lining up with TRBD2. The CDR3 has 16 residues. Germline V lookup: CDR1 SGDLS, CDR2 YYNGEE. V lost 0 bases and J lost 4; bases outside the gene matches: 6. CDR3 residues: CASSVAGGGPYNEQFF. CDR3 sequence (DNA): TGTGCCAGCAGCGTAGCTGGCGGGGGGCCTTACAATGAGCAGTTCTTC.

The V call is TRBV28, the J call TRBJ1-5; D uncertain. Germline V lookup: CDR1 MDHEN, CDR2 SYDVKM. V was trimmed by 7 bases and J by 1 base, leaving 5 bases between them. This CDR3 has 12 amino acids. The CDR3 nucleotides are TGTGCCAGCACCCGGAGCAATCAGCCCCAGCATTTT. It codes for CASTRSNQPQHF.

J is TRBJ2-5 and V is TRBV5-1; 11 nucleotides line up with TRBD2. CDR1 is SGHRS, CDR2 YFSETQ, per germline. V lost 0 bases, J lost 3 bases, and 1 base stayed unmatched. The CDR3 covers 15 residues. The DNA for the CDR3 is TGCGCCAGCAGCTTGGAACTAGCGGGGGAAGAGACCCAGTACTTC. Translating it yields CASSLELAGEETQYF.

The genes are TRBV30 and TRBJ1-2; D uncertain. CDR1 is GTSNPN, CDR2 SVGIG, per germline (reference sequence). The CDR3 has 14 residues. V dropped 0 bases and J dropped 2 bases, with 10 bases sitting between them. The CDR3 DNA sequence: TGTGCCTGGAGTGTTTGGGTGAGGAACTATGGCTACACCTTC. Encoded protein: CAWSVWVRNYGYTF. Together with reference TRBV30 and TRBJ1-2, the CDR3 gives the full variable domain: SQTIHQWPATLVQPVGSPLSLECTVEGTSNPNLYWYRQAAGRGLQLLFYSVGIGQISSEVPQNLSASRPQDRQFILSSKKLLLSDSGFYLCAWSVWVRNYGYTFGSGTRLTVV.

The genes are TRBV9 and TRBJ2-1; TRBD2 is a possible D gene (5 bases). The V gene's germline CDR1 is SGDLS and CDR2 YYNGEE. The CDR3 runs 15 residues. V shed 3 bases and J shed 9 bases, with 19 bases lying between them. The CDR3 DNA follows: TGTGCCAGCAGCGAGGACTCCTCCACGGTATCTGAGCAGTTCTTC. Translation gives CASSEDSSTVSEQFF.

CDR3 protein: CASSSNRDSGNTIYF. The CDR3 region has the DNA TGTGCCAGCAGTTCTAACAGGGATTCTGGAAACACCATATATTTT. This chain links TRBV28 with TRBJ1-3; perhaps TRBD1 as D (6 bases). Germline CDR1 reads MDHEN; CDR2 reads SYDVKM. The V and J ends lost 4 bases and 1 base respectively, with 11 bases between them. This CDR3 comprises 15 residues. The whole variable domain, remainder taken from reference TRBV28 and TRBJ1-3, is DVKVTQSSRYLVKRTGEKVFLECVQDMDHENMFWYRQDPGLGLRLIYFSYDVKMKEKGDIPEGYSVSREKKERFSLILESASTNQTSMYLCASSSNRDSGNTIYFGEGSWLTVV.

The chain recombines TRBV12-5 with TRBJ2-2, with 10 bases that match TRBD2. CDR3 size: 19 residues. Losses at the gene ends were 2 bases for V and 0 bases for J; bases not matched to a gene: 9. Germline V gene lookup returns CDR1 LGHNT and CDR2 FRNRAP. CDR3 nucleotides: TGTGCTAGTGGTTTGTCCTTAGCGGGAGGCCCGACGAACACCGGGGAGCTGTTTTTT. It encodes CASGLSLAGGPTNTGELFF.

The chain has TRBV19 and TRBJ2-7; 10 positions agree with TRBD2. Germline values: CDR1 LNHDA, CDR2 SQIVND (reference sequence). The CDR3 spans 14 residues. V was clipped by 4 bases and J by 12 bases; unmatched bases: 12. DNA for the CDR3: TGTGCCAGTAGTACGTGGACTAGCGGAGCATGGCGGTACGTC. This gives the protein CASSTWTSGAWRYV.

The chain combines TRBV6-5 with TRBJ2-5; no clear D gene. The CDR3 sequence is 12 residues long. Germline V gene sequence: CDR1 MNHEY, CDR2 SVGAGI. Trimming shortened V by 2 bases and J by 2 bases, and 3 bases separated the two germline ends. The CDR3 spells CASSYRQETQYF. The CDR3 nucleotides are TGTGCCAGCAGTTACCGTCAAGAGACCCAGTACTTC.

The chain links TRBV5-6 to TRBJ2-5; D remains ambiguous. The germline V gene encodes CDR1 SGHDT and CDR2 YYEEEE. V was cut by 3 bases and J by 4 bases, with 10 bases left in between. The CDR3 length is 13 residues. The CDR3 DNA sequence: TGTGCCAGCAGCTGGGCCCCCGGAGAGACCCAGTACTTC. This encodes CASSWAPGETQYF. Variable domain in full (rest from reference TRBV5-6 and TRBJ2-5): DAGVTQSPTHLIKTRGQQVTLRCSPKSGHDTVSWYQQALGQGPQFIFQYYEEEERQRGNFPDRFSGHQFPNYSSELNVNALLLGDSALYLCASSWAPGETQYFGPGTRLLVL.

As concerns this clone: At one of its ends the junction is not consistent with the germline gene, which may arise from a read error. The chain couples TRBV7-7 to TRBJ2-5; 7 nucleotides line up with TRBD2. The CDR3 has 16 amino acids. Germline V gene data show CDR1 as SSHAT and CDR2 as FNYEAQ (reference sequence). The CDR3 coding sequence is TGTGCTAGCAGCTTAGGGACCCGGGAGGTCAAAGAGACCCAGTACTTC. This sequence encodes CASSLGTREVKETQYF. The variable domain in full, with the rest retrieved from reference TRBV7-7 and TRBJ2-5, is GAGVSQSPRYKVTKRGQDVTLRCDPISSHATLYWYQQALGQGPEFLTYFNYEAQPDKSGLPSDRFSAERPEGSISTLTIQRTEQRDSAMYRCASSLGTREVKETQYFGPGTRLLVL.

This clone came up once. The chain joins TRBV11-1 to TRBJ2-1; D not certain. The CDR3 runs to 16 residues. Trimming stripped 1 base from V and 4 bases from J, with 14 bases between. CDR1 SGHAT and CDR2 FQDESV come from the germline V gene (reference sequence). CDR3 coding DNA: TGTGCCAGCAGCTTAGGTTCCAGACACCCTTACAATGAGCAGTTCTTC. Protein product: CASSLGSRHPYNEQFF. Looking up the rest from reference TRBV11-1 and TRBJ2-1 gives the full variable domain: EAEVAQSPRYKITEKSQAVAFWCDPISGHATLYWYRQILGQGPELLVQFQDESVVDDSQLPKDRFSAERLKGVDSTLKIQPAELGDSAMYLCASSLGSRHPYNEQFFGPGTRLTVL.

J is TRBJ1-5 and V is TRBV19, with no clear D. Trimming removed 3 bases from V and 5 bases from J, with 8 bases in between. From germline, CDR1 is LNHDA and CDR2 SQIVND (reference sequence). There are 13 residues in the CDR3. The CDR3 region is CASSMRGDQPQHF. CDR3 DNA sequence: TGTGCCAGTAGTATGCGAGGAGATCAGCCCCAGCATTTT.

The V and J genes are TRBV7-2 and TRBJ1-6; D remains ambiguous. Germline V gene sequence: CDR1 SGHTA, CDR2 FQGNSA. CDR3 length equals 14 residues. Trimming took off 3 bases at V and 5 bases at J, with 8 bases between the two ends. The CDR3, as DNA: TGTGCCAGCAGCTTCGTAGTAGATAATTCACCCCTCCACTTT. As protein: CASSFVVDNSPLHF.

This clone was found once. This chain joins TRBV9 and TRBJ2-5; 9 bases agree with TRBD1. J gave up 2 bases and V 3 bases, and 5 bases lay outside the gene matches. This CDR3 has 15 amino acids. The germline V gene has CDR1 SGDLS and CDR2 YYNGEE. The CDR3 sequence: CASSARDRVQETQYF. The CDR3 nucleotides read TGTGCCAGCAGCGCCCGGGACAGGGTTCAAGAGACCCAGTACTTC.

The gene calls are TRBV19 and TRBJ1-2; the D gene is possibly TRBD1 (6 bases). Germline CDR1 reads LNHDA; CDR2 reads SQIVND (reference sequence). CDR3 length: 16 residues. Between the trimmed V and J ends, which lost 10 bases and 4 bases, there was a span of 25 bases. CDR3 protein: CATQVSGTGIAYGYTF. Written as DNA, the CDR3 is TGTGCCACCCAAGTAAGTGGAACAGGGATTGCCTATGGCTACACCTTC.

The V and J genes are TRBV9 and TRBJ2-3, with D maybe TRBD1 (5 bases). In germline, CDR1 is SGDLS, CDR2 YYNGEE. The CDR3 runs 16 residues. V shed 4 bases and J shed 0 bases, with 15 bases lying between them. The CDR3: CASSPAGYTSTDTQYF. CDR3 DNA: TGTGCCAGCAGCCCAGCAGGGTATACTAGCACAGATACGCAGTATTTT.

This chain joins TRBV6-5 and TRBJ1-5; possible D gene TRBD1, 5 bases. Trimming took off 0 bases at V and 5 bases at J, with 5 bases between the two ends. This CDR3 region has 13 residues. The germline gives CDR1 MNHEY, CDR2 SVGAGI. The CDR3 protein is CASSYSGHQPQHF. Here the CDR3 DNA reads TGTGCCAGCAGTTACTCGGGGCATCAGCCCCAGCATTTT.

The chain joins TRBV13 to TRBJ1-1; 8 bases line up with TRBD1. The CDR3 covers 17 residues. The germline gives CDR1 PRHDT, CDR2 FYEKMQ (reference sequence). J gave up 5 bases and V 2 bases, and 13 bases lay outside the gene matches. CDR3 sequence reads: CASSLRQGAQADTEAFF. The CDR3 DNA sequence: TGTGCCAGCAGCTTAAGGCAGGGGGCGCAGGCTGATACTGAAGCTTTCTTT.

This sequence joins TRBV6-1 and TRBJ2-3; a possible D gene is TRBD2 (6 bases). Germline V lookup: CDR1 MNHNS, CDR2 SASEGT. The ends were cut back, 4 bases at V and 8 bases at J, with 25 bases in the middle. The length of the CDR3 is 17 residues. CDR3 DNA: TGTGCCAGCAGTGGGGGGTTGGCGGGGAGCGCAAGTGGTACGCAGTATTTT. This codes for CASSGGLAGSASGTQYF.

Only a few counts were recorded for this clone. The rearrangement uses TRBV6-1 and TRBJ2-1; D call uncertain. CDR1 MNHNS and CDR2 SASEGT come from the germline V gene. The CDR3 covers 10 residues. Trimming stripped 6 bases from V and 7 bases from J, with 4 bases between. CDR3 amino acids: CASSRNEQFF. CDR3 DNA sequence: TGTGCCAGCAGCCGTAATGAGCAGTTCTTC.

The J gene is TRBJ1-4, the V gene TRBV10-3; TRBD1 matches 9 bases. The ends lost 2 bases at V and 6 bases at J; junction bases unmatched: 4. Germline assignment: CDR1 ENHRY and CDR2 SYGVKD. The CDR3 covers 15 residues. The CDR3 sequence: CAISETGGLDEKLFF. CDR3 bases: TGTGCCATCAGTGAGACAGGGGGCTTAGATGAAAAACTGTTTTTT.

In its sample, this clone was seen a few times. This sequence joins TRBV6-5 and TRBJ2-4; 9 bases are shared with TRBD2. With 0 bases clipped from V and 8 bases from J, the junction kept 2 bases outside the gene matches. Germline assignment: CDR1 MNHEY and CDR2 SVGAGI. The CDR3 runs 14 residues. The CDR3 here is CASSYSERGDIQYF. CDR3 nucleotides: TGTGCCAGCAGTTACTCCGAGCGGGGGGACATTCAGTACTTC.